The clone carrying this T cell receptor beta chain has a handful of counts. The antigen is undetermined. This sample is drawn from a study of blood T cells in healthy people across ages. Then a second PCR, running roughly 6 to 11 cycles, was carried out with a sample-barcoded 5' primer and a J-beta primer mix. TCRdb re-called the 5' RACE reads with MiXCR, one entry per CDR3 protein. Of about 280,000 distinct CDR3 sequences in the sample, 25% to 30% were seen once. Study-wide points: For the donors, CMV status was unknown and possibly confounded expanded clonotype changes.

The germline V gene encodes CDR1 SGHTA and CDR2 FQGNSA. With V trimmed by 5 bases and J by 5 bases, 5 bases remained unmatched. The CDR3 sequence is 13 residues long. This clonotype was obtained from a woman between 65 and 79 years old in good health. The sample was blood. J is TRBJ2-5 and V is TRBV7-2; 7 nucleotides line up with TRBD1. CDR3 sequence reads: CASSPLQGETQYF. The CDR3 DNA reads as TGTGCCAGCAGCCCTTTACAGGGGGAGACCCAGTACTTC.